This is a list of T cell receptor beta chains from one sample in a study of T-cell reconstitution after alpha-beta-depleted transplantation in children. TCRdb reprocessed the PCR reads with MiXCR, giving one entry per CDR3 protein. The data show 780,000 or so distinct CDR3 sequences, under 20% seen once. Sample: PBMCs, mostly from graft donor cells, taken 360 days after TCRalphabeta/CD19-depleted stem cell transplant. The receptor source for this set is a male patient under 18 who had a stem cell transplant for acute lymphoblastic leukemia, so the T cells may come from the graft donor. CDR3s include the opening cysteine and the closing phenylalanine or tryptophan. Fields, in order: CDR3 length, D gene, clone size, V gene, J gene, CDR3 DNA, CDR3 protein. The D gene is left open where the match is weak. The size entry is marked missing in some rows and otherwise reads once, few, many or a size class.

16,-,few,TRBV4-1,TRBJ1-3,TGCGCCAGCAGCCAAGGGGATGGGGCAGCCCGAAACACCATATATTTT,CASSQGDGAARNTIYF
18,TRBD2,-,TRBV19,TRBJ2-3,TGTGCCAGTAGTATTGGGCAGTTACGGACTAGCGGGGGAGATACGCAGTATTTT,CASSIGQLRTSGGDTQYF
16,-,few,TRBV7-3,TRBJ2-1,TGTGCCAGCAGCCGCCCTACTAGCCACGCTAGTAATGAGCAGTTCTTC,CASSRPTSHASNEQFF
17,-,many,TRBV12-3/TRBV12-4,TRBJ2-3,TGTGCCAGCAGTCCCATCAGCTGGGGGGCCGGAACAGATACGCAGTATTTT,CASSPISWGAGTDTQYF
14,TRBD2,few,TRBV2,TRBJ2-7,TGTGCCAGCAACCCGGGACTAGCCTATTACGAGCAGTACTTC,CASNPGLAYYEQYF
17,TRBD1,few,TRBV5-1,TRBJ2-6,TGCGCCAGCAGCTTGGCCTGGACAGGCTCTGGGGCCAACGTCCTGACTTTC,CASSLAWTGSGANVLTF
11,-,few,TRBV5-1,TRBJ2-1,TGCGCCAGCAGCTTGGGTGACGGGCAGTTCTTC,CASSLGDGQFF
16,TRBD2,few,TRBV18,TRBJ2-1,TGTGCCAGCTCACCCTTATTAGCGGGAGGGCGTAATGAGCAGTTCTTC,CASSPLLAGGRNEQFF
18,TRBD2,-,TRBV3-1,TRBJ2-1,TGTGCCAGCAGCCAGGGTCCCGGGACTAGCGGGACTTCCAATGAGCAGTTCTTC,CASSQGPGTSGTSNEQFF
13,-,-,TRBV18,TRBJ2-1,TGTGCCAGCTCACCTCACGGTGGCGATGAGCAGTTCTTC,CASSPHGGDEQFF
14,TRBD2,-,TRBV7-3,TRBJ2-7,TGTGCCAGCAGCCCCGTAGCGGGAGGCTCCGAGCAGTACTTC,CASSPVAGGSEQYF
16,TRBD2,-,TRBV9,TRBJ2-3,TGTGCCAGCAGCGTCCCGCTAGCGGGAGATCGGGATACGCAGTATTTT,CASSVPLAGDRDTQYF
13,-,few,TRBV20-1,TRBJ1-4,TGCAGTGCTAGAGATACAACTAATGAAAAACTGTTTTTT,CSARDTTNEKLFF
14,TRBD2,-,TRBV15,TRBJ2-2,TGTGCCACCAGCACTCGGGGGGTCGCCGGGGAGCTGTTTTTT,CATSTRGVAGELFF